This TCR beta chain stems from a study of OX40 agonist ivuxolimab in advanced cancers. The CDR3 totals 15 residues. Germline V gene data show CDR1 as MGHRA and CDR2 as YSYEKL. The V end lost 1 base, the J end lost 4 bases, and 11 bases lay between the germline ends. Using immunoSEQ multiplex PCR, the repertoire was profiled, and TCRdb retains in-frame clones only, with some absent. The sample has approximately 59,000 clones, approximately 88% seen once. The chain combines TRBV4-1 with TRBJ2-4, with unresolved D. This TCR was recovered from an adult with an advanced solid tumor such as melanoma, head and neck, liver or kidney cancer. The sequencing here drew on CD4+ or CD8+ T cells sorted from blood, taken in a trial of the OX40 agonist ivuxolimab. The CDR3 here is CASSQGGSLKNIQYF. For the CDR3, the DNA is TGCGCCAGCAGCCAAGGAGGCAGTCTTAAAAACATTCAGTACTTC.